The entry below gives a single T cell receptor (beta chain) sequence along with its context. V was shortened by 0 bases and J by 1 base, with 10 bases between the two germline ends. CDR3 length: 15 amino acids. Germline V gene sequence: CDR1 SGHRS, CDR2 YFSETQ. Sequenced by immunoSEQ multiplex PCR; TCRdb stores in-frame clones only, minus some. The sample has over 70,000 clones, around 82% seen once. The data belong to a study of OX40 agonist ivuxolimab in advanced cancers. The wider study: Ivuxolimab, an agonist antibody against OX40 (CD134), was given to patients. Partial responses, seen in three patients, involved one hepatocellular carcinoma and two cutaneous melanomas.

The chain recombines TRBV5-1 with TRBJ1-1, with D unresolved. The material sequenced was CD4+ or CD8+ T cells sorted from blood, taken in a trial of the OX40 agonist ivuxolimab. This clonotype was sampled from an adult with an advanced solid tumor such as melanoma, head and neck, liver or kidney cancer. The CDR3 region is CASSLVVGENTEAFF. CDR3 nucleotides: TGCGCCAGCAGCTTGGTGGTGGGCGAGAACACTGAAGCTTTCTTT. Supplemented by reference TRBV5-1 and TRBJ1-1, the full variable domain reads KAGVTQTPRYLIKTRGQQVTLSCSPISGHRSVSWYQQTPGQGLQFLFEYFSETQRNKGNFPGRFSGRQFSNSRSEMNVSTLELGDSALYLCASSLVVGENTEAFFGQGTRLTVV.